What follows is one TCR beta chain and its context. Antigen: not known. This entry comes from a study of PD-1 blockade in classical Hodgkin lymphoma. Whole-study results and caveats: Complete responders' baseline diversity resembled that of newly diagnosed patients. Reported baseline diversity: healthy donors highest, relapsed/refractory patients lowest.

TCRdb keeps only in-frame clones here, not all; method: immunoSEQ multiplex PCR. This sample has about 21,000 clones, with about 64% found just once. Each of the patients experienced relapse following autologous stem cell transplantation, and their brentuximab vedotin exposure differed. Each best response was a complete response, a partial response or progressive disease. The TCR comes from a human donor with classical Hodgkin lymphoma. Sequences were derived from peripheral blood mononuclear cells (PBMCs), sampled at baseline.

CDR3 residues: CASSWGQVQETQYF. The CDR3 DNA is TGTGCCAGCAGTTGGGGACAGGTCCAAGAGACCCAGTACTTC. The chain links TRBV28 to TRBJ2-5; TRBD1 matches 8 bases. V shed 4 bases and J 1 base; nucleotides not matched to a gene: 2. The germline CDR1 and CDR2 sequences are MDHEN and SYDVKM. This CDR3 is 14 amino acids long. Looking up the rest from reference TRBV28 and TRBJ2-5 gives the full variable domain: DVKVTQSSRYLVKRTGEKVFLECVQDMDHENMFWYRQDPGLGLRLIYFSYDVKMKEKGDIPEGYSVSREKKERFSLILESASTNQTSMYLCASSWGQVQETQYFGPGTRLLVL.